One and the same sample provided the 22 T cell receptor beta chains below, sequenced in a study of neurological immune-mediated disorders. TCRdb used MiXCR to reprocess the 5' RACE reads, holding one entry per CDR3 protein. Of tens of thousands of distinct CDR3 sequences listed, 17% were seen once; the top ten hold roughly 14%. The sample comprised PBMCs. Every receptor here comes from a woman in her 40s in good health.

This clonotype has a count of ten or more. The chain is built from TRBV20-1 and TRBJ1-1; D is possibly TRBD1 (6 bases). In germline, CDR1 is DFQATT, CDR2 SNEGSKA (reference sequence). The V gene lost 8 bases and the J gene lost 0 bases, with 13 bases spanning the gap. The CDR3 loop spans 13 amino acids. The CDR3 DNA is TGCAGTCAGCAGGGGCAGATGAACACTGAAGCTTTCTTT. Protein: CSQQGQMNTEAFF.

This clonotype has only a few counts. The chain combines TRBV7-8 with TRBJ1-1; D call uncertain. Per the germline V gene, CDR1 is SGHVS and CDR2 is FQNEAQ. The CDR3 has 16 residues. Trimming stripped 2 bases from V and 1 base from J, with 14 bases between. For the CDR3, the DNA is TGTGCCAGCAGCTTAAGGAGGGATAGTCCGAACACTGAAGCTTTCTTT. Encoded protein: CASSLRRDSPNTEAFF.

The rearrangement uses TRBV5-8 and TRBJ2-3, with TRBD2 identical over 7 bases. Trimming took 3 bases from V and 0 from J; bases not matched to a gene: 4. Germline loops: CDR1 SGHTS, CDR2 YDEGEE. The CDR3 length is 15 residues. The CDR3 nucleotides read TGTGCCAGCAGCTCCCGGGGGGAGAGCACAGATACGCAGTATTTT. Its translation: CASSSRGESTDTQYF.

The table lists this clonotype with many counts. The CDR3 loop reads CASSQGWTGTYEQYV. In nucleotides, the CDR3 is TGCGCCAGCAGCCAAGGCTGGACAGGTACCTACGAGCAGTACGTC. The V call is TRBV4-1, the J call TRBJ2-7, with 7 bases lining up with TRBD1. The CDR3 loop spans 15 amino acids. Per the germline V gene, CDR1 is MGHRA and CDR2 is YSYEKL. J lost 2 bases, V lost 1 base, and 5 bases had no gene match.

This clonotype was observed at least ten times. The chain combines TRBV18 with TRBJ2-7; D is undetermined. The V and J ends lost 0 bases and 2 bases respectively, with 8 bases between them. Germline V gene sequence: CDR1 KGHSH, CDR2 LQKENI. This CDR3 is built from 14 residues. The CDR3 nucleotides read TGTGCCAGCTCACCACCGTACGGAGCCTACGAGCAGTACTTC. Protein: CASSPPYGAYEQYF.

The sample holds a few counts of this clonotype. The CDR3 reads CASSQSGTGPYGYTF. The CDR3 DNA is TGTGCCAGCAGCCAATCGGGGACAGGGCCCTATGGCTACACCTTC. This sequence joins TRBV3-1 and TRBJ1-2; 9 positions match TRBD1. The germline V gene has CDR1 LGHDT and CDR2 YNNKEL (reference sequence). With 2 bases clipped from V and 4 bases from J, the junction kept 5 bases outside the gene matches. The CDR3 is 15 residues long.

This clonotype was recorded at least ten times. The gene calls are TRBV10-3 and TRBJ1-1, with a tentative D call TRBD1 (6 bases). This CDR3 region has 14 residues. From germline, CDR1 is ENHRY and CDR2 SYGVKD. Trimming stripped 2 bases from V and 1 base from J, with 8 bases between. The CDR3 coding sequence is TGTGCCATCAGTGAGACAGGGAAGAACACTGAAGCTTTCTTT. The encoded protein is CAISETGKNTEAFF.

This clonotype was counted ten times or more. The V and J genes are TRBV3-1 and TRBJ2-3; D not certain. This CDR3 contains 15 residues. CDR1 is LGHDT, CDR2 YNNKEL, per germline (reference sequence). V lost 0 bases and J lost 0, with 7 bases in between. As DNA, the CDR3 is TGTGCCAGCAGCCAAGACACCGAGAGCACAGATACGCAGTATTTT. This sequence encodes CASSQDTESTDTQYF.

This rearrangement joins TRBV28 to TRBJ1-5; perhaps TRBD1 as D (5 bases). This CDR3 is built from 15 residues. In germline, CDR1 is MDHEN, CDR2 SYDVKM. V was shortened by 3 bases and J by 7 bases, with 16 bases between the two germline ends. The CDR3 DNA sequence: TGTGCCAGCAGTTTCCCGGGGCTCCTAGGACAGCCCCAGCATTTT. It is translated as CASSFPGLLGQPQHF.

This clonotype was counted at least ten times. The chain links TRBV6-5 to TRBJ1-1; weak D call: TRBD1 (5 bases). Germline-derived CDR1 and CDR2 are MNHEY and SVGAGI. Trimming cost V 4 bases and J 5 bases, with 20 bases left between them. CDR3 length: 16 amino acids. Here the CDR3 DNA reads TGTGCCAGCAGTTCCCCTCAGGGTGGTTTTGAGACTGAAGCTTTCTTT. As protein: CASSSPQGGFETEAFF.

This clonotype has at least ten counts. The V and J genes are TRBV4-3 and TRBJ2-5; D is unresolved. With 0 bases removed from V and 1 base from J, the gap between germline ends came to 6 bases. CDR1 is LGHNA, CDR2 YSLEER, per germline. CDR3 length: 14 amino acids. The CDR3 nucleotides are TGCGCCAGCAGCCAAGAGCATAGCCAAGAGACCCAGTACTTC. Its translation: CASSQEHSQETQYF.

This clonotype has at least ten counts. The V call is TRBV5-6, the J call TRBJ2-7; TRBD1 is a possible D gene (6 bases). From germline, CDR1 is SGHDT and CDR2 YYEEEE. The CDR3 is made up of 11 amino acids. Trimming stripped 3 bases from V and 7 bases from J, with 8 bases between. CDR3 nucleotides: TGTGCCAGCAGCTCCGGACAGGAGCAGTACGTC. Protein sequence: CASSSGQEQYV.

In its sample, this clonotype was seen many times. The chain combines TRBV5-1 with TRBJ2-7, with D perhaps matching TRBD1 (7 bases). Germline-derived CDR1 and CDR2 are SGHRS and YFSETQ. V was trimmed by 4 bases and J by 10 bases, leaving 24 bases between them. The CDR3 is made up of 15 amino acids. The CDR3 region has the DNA TGCGCCAGCAGCCCGGGGGACAGCAGCTCCAGTATCCAGTACTTC. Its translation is CASSPGDSSSSIQYF.

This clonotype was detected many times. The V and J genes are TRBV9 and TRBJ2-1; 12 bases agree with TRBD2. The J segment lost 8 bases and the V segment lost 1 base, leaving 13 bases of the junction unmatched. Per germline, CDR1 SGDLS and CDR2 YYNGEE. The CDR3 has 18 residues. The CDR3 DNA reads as TGTGCCAGCAGCGTATCCTGGACTAGCGGGGTGTTCTGGGATGAGCAGTTCTTC. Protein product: CASSVSWTSGVFWDEQFF.

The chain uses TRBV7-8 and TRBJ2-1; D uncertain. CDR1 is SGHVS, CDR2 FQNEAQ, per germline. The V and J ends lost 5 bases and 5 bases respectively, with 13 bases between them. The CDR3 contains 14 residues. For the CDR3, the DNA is TGTGCCAGCAGCCGACCGGCCGTGAACAATGAGCAGTTCTTC. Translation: CASSRPAVNNEQFF.

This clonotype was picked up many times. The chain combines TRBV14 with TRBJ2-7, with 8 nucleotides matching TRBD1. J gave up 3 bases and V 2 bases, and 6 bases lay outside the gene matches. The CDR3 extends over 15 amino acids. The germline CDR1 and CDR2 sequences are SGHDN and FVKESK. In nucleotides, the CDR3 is TGTGCCAGCAGCCAAATTACGGGACAGGACTACGAGCAGTACTTC. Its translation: CASSQITGQDYEQYF.

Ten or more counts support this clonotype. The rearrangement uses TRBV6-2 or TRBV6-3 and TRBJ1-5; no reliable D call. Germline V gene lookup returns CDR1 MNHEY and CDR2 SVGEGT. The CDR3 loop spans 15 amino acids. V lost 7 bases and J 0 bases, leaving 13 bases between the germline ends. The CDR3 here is CASNTRGGSNQPQHF. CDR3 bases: TGTGCCAGCAATACCCGGGGAGGTAGCAATCAGCCCCAGCATTTT.

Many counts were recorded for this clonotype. CDR3 nucleotide sequence: TGCAGTGCTAGAGATAGGACAGGGAGCTCCTATAATTCACCCCTCCACTTT. Its protein product is CSARDRTGSSYNSPLHF. The rearrangement links TRBV20-1 to TRBJ1-6; 8 bases line up with TRBD1. This CDR3 is 17 amino acids long. Germline V gene data show CDR1 as DFQATT and CDR2 as SNEGSKA (reference sequence). The V segment lost 0 bases and the J segment 0 bases; nucleotides outside the gene matches: 4.

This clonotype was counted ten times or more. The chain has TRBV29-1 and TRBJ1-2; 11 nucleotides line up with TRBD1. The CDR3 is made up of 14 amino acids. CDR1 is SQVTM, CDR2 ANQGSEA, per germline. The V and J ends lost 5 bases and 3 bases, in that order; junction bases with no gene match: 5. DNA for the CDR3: TGCAGCGTTCAGGGACAGGGGGGATACTATGGCTACACCTTC. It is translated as CSVQGQGGYYGYTF.

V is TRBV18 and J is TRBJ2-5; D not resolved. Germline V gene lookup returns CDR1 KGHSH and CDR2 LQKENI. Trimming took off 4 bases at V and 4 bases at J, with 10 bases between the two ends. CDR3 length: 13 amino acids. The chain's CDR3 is CASSLRPAETQYF. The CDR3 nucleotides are TGTGCCAGCTCACTCAGGCCGGCAGAGACCCAGTACTTC.

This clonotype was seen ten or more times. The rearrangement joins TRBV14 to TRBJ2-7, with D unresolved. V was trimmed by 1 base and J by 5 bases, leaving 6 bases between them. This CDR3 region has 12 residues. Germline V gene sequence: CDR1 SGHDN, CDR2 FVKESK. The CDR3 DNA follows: TGTGCCAGCAGCCAAGCTTGGAACGAGCAGTACTTC. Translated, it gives CASSQAWNEQYF. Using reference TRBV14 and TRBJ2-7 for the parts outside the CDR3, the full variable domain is EAGVTQFPSHSVIEKGQTVTLRCDPISGHDNLYWYRRVMGKEIKFLLHFVKESKQDESGMPNNRFLAERTGGTYSTLKVQPAELEDSGVYFCASSQAWNEQYFGPGTRLTVT.

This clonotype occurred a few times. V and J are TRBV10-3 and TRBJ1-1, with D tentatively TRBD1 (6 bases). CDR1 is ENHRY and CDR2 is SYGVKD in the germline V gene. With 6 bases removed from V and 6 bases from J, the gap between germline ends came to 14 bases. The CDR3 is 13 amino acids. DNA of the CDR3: TGTGCCATCAGGAAGGCCCAGGGGTCTGAAGCTTTCTTT. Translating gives CAIRKAQGSEAFF.